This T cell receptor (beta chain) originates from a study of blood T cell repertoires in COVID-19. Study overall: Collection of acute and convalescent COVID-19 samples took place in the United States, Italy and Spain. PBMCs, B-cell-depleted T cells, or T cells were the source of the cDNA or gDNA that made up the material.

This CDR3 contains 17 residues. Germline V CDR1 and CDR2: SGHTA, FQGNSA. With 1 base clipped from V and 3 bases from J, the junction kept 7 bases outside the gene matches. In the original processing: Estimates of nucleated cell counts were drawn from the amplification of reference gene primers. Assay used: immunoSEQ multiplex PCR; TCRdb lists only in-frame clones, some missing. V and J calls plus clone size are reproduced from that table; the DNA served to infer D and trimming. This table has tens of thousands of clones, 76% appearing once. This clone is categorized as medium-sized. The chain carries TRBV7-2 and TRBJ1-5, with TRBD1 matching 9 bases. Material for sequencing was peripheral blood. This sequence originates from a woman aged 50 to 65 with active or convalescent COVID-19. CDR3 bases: TGTGCCAGCAGCTTAGTATTCGGGACAGGGAACAATCAGCCCCAGCATTTT. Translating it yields CASSLVFGTGNNQPQHF.